Detailed here is one T cell receptor beta chain. This sample was taken from a study of blood T cells in healthy people across ages. The study isolated at least 6 million PBMCs from each sample. Per the germline V gene, CDR1 is SGHRS and CDR2 is YFSETQ. V was trimmed by 0 bases and J by 4 bases, leaving 10 bases between them. The CDR3 extends over 15 amino acids. A J-beta primer mix and a sample-barcoded 5' primer were used in a second PCR of roughly 7 to 12 cycles. TCRdb processed the 5' RACE reads anew with MiXCR; each CDR3 protein has one entry. Of about 730,000 distinct CDR3 sequences in the sample, 35% to 45% were seen once.

The chain recombines TRBV5-1 with TRBJ2-2, with unresolved D. Sequenced sample: blood. The origin of this receptor is a woman aged 60-70 years in good health. CDR3 in amino acids: CASSLVASTTGELFF. The CDR3 DNA follows: TGCGCCAGCAGCTTGGTAGCTTCCACCACCGGGGAGCTGTTTTTT.